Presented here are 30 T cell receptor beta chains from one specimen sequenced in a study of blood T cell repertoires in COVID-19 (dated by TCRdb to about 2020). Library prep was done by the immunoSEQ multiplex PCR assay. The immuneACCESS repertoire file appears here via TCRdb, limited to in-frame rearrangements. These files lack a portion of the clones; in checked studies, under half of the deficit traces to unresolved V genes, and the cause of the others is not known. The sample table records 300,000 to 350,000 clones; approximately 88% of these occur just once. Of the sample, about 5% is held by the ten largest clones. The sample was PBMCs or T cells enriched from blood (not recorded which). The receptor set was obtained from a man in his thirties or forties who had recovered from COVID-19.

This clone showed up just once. The CDR3 spells CASSLTGGETQYF. CDR3 DNA sequence: TGTGCCAGCAGTTTAACGGGAGGGGAGACCCAGTACTTC. This chain connects TRBV28 to TRBJ2-5, with 8 bases that match TRBD2. The CDR3 has 13 amino acids. The trim removed 2 bases at V and 5 bases at J, leaving 1 base unmatched. Germline V lookup: CDR1 MDHEN, CDR2 SYDVKM.

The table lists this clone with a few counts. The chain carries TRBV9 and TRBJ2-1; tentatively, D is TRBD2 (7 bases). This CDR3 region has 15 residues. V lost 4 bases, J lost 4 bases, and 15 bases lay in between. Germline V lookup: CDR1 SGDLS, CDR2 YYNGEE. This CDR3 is CASSPGGGGYNEQFF. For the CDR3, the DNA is TGTGCCAGCAGCCCGGGGGGCGGGGGTTACAATGAGCAGTTCTTC.

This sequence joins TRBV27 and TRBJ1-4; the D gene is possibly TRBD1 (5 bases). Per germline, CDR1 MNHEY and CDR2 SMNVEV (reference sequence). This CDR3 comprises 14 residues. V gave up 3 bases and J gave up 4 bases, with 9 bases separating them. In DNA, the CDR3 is TGTGCCAGCAGTTTGCGACAGTATAATGAAAAACTGTTTTTT. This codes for CASSLRQYNEKLFF.

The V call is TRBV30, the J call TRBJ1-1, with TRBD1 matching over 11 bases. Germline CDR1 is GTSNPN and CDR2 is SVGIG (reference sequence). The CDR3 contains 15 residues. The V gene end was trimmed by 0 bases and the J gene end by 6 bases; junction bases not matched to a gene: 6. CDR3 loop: CAWSVRTGGASEAFF. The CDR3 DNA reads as TGTGCCTGGAGTGTTCGGACAGGGGGCGCGTCTGAAGCTTTCTTT.

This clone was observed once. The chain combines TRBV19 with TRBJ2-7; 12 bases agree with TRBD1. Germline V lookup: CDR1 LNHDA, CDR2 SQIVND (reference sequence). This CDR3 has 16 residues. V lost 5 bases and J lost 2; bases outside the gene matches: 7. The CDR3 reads CASSPGTGGATYEQYF. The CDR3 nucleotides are TGTGCCAGTAGTCCAGGGACAGGGGGCGCAACCTACGAGCAGTACTTC. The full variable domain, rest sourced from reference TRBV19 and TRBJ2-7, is DGGITQSPKYLFRKEGQNVTLSCEQNLNHDAMYWYRQDPGQGLRLIYYSQIVNDFQKGDIAEGYSVSREKKESFPLTVTSAQKNPTAFYLCASSPGTGGATYEQYFGPGTRLTVT.

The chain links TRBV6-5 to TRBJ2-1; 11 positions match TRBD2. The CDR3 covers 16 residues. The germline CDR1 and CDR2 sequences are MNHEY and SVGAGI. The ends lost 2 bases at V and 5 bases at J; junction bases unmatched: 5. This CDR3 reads CASSYIAGGPNNEQFF. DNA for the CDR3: TGTGCCAGCAGTTACATAGCGGGGGGGCCTAACAATGAGCAGTTCTTC.

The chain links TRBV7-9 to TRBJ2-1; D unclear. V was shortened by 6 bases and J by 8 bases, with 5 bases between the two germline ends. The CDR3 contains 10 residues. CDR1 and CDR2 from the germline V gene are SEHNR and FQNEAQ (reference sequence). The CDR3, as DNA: TGTGCCAGCAGTATCCATGAGCAGTTCTTC. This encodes CASSIHEQFF.

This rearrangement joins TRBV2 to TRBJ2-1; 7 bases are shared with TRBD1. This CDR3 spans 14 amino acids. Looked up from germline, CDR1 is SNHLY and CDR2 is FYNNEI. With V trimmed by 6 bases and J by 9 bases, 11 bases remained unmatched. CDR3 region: CASRTTPGGAEQFF. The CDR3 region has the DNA TGTGCCAGCAGGACTACTCCAGGGGGAGCTGAGCAGTTCTTC.

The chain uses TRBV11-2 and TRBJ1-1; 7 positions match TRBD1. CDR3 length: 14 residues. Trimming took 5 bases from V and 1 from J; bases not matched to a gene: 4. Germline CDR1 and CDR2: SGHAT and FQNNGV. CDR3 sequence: CASSPRDRNTEAFF. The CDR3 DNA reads TGTGCCAGCAGCCCAAGGGACAGGAACACTGAAGCTTTCTTT.

As DNA, the CDR3 is TGTGCCAGCAGCCCGGGACAGGGTCGAGAAAACATTCAGTACTTC. The encoded protein is CASSPGQGRENIQYF. This chain uses TRBV5-4 with TRBJ2-4; TRBD1 agrees at 9 bases. The CDR3 runs to 15 residues. From germline, CDR1 is SGHNT and CDR2 YYREEE (reference sequence). V shed 4 bases, J shed 5 bases, and the junction held 7 bases outside the gene matches. Together with reference TRBV5-4 and TRBJ2-4, the CDR3 gives the full variable domain: ETGVTQSPTHLIKTRGQQVTLRCSSQSGHNTVSWYQQALGQGPQFIFQYYREEENGRGNFPPRFSGLQFPNYSSELNVNALELDDSALYLCASSPGQGRENIQYFGAGTRLSVL.

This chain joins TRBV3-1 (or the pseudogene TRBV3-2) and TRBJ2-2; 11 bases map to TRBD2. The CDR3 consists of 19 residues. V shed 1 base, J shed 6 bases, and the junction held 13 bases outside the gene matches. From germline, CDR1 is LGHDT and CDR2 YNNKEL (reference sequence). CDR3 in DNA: TGTGCCAGCAGCCAAGTTGTATCGGTAGCGGGGGGGATCGCCGGGGAGCTGTTTTTT. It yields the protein CASSQVVSVAGGIAGELFF.

The CDR3 sequence: CASSPRVRVSTEAFF. In DNA form, the CDR3 reads TGTGCCAGCAGTCCCAGAGTCAGGGTCAGCACTGAAGCTTTCTTT. The rearrangement links TRBV28 to TRBJ1-1, with D tentatively TRBD1 (5 bases). CDR1 is MDHEN, CDR2 SYDVKM, per germline. This CDR3 comprises 15 residues. The germline V and J ends were trimmed by 5 bases and 4 bases, with 17 bases remaining between them.

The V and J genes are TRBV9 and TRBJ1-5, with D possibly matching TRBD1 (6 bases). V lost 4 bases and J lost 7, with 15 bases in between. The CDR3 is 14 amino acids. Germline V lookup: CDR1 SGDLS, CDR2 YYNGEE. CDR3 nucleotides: TGTGCCAGCAGCCCAGGGAGGGGGGGGCAGCCCCAGCATTTT. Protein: CASSPGRGGQPQHF.

This CDR3 reads CASSIGYRATSGANVLTF. DNA for the CDR3: TGTGCCAGTAGTATAGGTTACAGGGCGACCTCTGGGGCCAACGTCCTGACTTTC. The J gene is TRBJ2-6, the V gene TRBV19; a possible D gene is TRBD1 (6 bases). The V and J ends lost 1 base and 0 bases respectively, with 13 bases between them. The CDR3 covers 18 residues. Germline-derived CDR1 and CDR2 are LNHDA and SQIVND (reference sequence). The whole variable domain, remainder taken from reference TRBV19 and TRBJ2-6, is DGGITQSPKYLFRKEGQNVTLSCEQNLNHDAMYWYRQDPGQGLRLIYYSQIVNDFQKGDIAEGYSVSREKKESFPLTVTSAQKNPTAFYLCASSIGYRATSGANVLTFGAGSRLTVL.

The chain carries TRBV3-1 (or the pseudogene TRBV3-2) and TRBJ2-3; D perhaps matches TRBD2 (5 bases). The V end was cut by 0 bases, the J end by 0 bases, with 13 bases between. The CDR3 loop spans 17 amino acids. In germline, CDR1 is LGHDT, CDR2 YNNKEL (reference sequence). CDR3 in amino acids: CASSQDFEGSSTDTQYF. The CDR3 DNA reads TGTGCCAGCAGCCAAGATTTCGAGGGTTCTAGCACAGATACGCAGTATTTT.

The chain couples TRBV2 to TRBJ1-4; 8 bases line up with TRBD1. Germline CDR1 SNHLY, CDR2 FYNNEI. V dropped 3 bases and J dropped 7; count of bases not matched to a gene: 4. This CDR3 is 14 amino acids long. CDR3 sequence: CASSEGRGPEKLFF. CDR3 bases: TGTGCCAGCAGTGAGGGCAGGGGGCCTGAAAAACTGTTTTTT. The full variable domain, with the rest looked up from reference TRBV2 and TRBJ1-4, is EPEVTQTPSHQVTQMGQEVILRCVPISNHLYFYWYRQILGQKVEFLVSFYNNEISEKSEIFDDQFSVERPDGSNFTLKIRSTKLEDSAMYFCASSEGRGPEKLFFGSGTQLSVL.

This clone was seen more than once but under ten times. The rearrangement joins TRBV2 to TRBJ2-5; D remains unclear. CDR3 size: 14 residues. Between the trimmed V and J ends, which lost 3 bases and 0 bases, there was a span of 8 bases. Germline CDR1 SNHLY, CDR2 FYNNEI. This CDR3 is CASSDQQYQETQYF. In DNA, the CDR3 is TGTGCCAGCAGTGACCAACAGTACCAAGAGACCCAGTACTTC.

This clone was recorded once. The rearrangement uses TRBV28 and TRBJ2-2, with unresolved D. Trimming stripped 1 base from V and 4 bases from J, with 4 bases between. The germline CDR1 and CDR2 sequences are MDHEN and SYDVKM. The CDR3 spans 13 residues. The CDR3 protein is CASSLFSTGELFF. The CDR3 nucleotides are TGTGCCAGCAGTTTATTCAGCACCGGGGAGCTGTTTTTT. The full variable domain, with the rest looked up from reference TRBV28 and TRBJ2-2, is DVKVTQSSRYLVKRTGEKVFLECVQDMDHENMFWYRQDPGLGLRLIYFSYDVKMKEKGDIPEGYSVSREKKERFSLILESASTNQTSMYLCASSLFSTGELFFGEGSRLTVL.

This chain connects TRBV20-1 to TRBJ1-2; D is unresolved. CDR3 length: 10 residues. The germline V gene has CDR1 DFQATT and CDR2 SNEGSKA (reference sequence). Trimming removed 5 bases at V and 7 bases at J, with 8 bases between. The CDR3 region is CSAEERGYTF. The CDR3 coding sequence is TGCAGTGCTGAAGAGCGTGGCTACACCTTC.

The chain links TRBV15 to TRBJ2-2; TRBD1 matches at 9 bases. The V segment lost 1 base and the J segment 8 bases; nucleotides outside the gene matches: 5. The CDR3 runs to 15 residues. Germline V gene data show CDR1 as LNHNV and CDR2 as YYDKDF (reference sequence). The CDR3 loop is CATSRAQGAGGELFF. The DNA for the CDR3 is TGTGCCACCAGCAGAGCACAGGGGGCGGGAGGGGAGCTGTTTTTT.

The CDR3 DNA sequence: TGTGCCAGTAGTAGACTAGCGGGGGGCAGGGGGCAAGAGACCCAGTACTTC. It is translated as CASSRLAGGRGQETQYF. This chain links TRBV19 with TRBJ2-5; 13 bases align to TRBD2. The germline CDR1 and CDR2 sequences are LNHDA and SQIVND (reference sequence). The V gene end was trimmed by 4 bases and the J gene end by 2 bases; junction bases not matched to a gene: 7. CDR3 length: 17 amino acids.

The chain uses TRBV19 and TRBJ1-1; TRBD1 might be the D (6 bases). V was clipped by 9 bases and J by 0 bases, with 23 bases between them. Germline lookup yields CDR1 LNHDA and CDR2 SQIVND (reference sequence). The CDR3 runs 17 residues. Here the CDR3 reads CARAGTSERGMNTEAFF. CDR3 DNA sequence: TGTGCCAGGGCTGGGACATCCGAGAGGGGGATGAACACTGAAGCTTTCTTT.

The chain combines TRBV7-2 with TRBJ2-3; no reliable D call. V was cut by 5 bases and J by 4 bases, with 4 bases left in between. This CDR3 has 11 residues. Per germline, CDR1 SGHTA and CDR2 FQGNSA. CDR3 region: CASSRADTQYF. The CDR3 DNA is TGTGCCAGCAGCCGAGCAGATACGCAGTATTTT.

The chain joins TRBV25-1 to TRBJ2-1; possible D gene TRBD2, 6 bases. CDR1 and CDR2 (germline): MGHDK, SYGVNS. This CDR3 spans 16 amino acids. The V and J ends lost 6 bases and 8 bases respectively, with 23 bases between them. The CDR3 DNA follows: TGTGCCAGCAGCCACCTCCGGGACTCTCTAAGAGATGAGCAGTTCTTC. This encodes CASSHLRDSLRDEQFF.

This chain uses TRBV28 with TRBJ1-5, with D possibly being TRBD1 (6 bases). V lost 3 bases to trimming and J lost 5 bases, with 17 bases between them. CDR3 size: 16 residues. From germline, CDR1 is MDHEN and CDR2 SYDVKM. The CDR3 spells CASSFPTGSLDQPQHF. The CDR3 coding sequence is TGTGCCAGCAGTTTCCCCACAGGGTCCCTCGATCAGCCCCAGCATTTT. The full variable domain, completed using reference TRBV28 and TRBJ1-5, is DVKVTQSSRYLVKRTGEKVFLECVQDMDHENMFWYRQDPGLGLRLIYFSYDVKMKEKGDIPEGYSVSREKKERFSLILESASTNQTSMYLCASSFPTGSLDQPQHFGDGTRLSIL.

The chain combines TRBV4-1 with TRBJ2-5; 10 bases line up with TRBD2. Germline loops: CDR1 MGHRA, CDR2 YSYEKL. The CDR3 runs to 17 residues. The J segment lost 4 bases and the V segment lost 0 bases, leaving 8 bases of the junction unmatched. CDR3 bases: TGCGCCAGCAGCCAAGATGAACTAGCGGGGCCTACAGAGACCCAGTACTTC. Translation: CASSQDELAGPTETQYF.

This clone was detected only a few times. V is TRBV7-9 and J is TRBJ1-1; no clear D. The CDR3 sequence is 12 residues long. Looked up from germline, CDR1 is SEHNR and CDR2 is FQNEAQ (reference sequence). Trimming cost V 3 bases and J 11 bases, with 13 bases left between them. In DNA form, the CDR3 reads TGTGCCAGCAGCTTTGCTCAGGATTACGCTTTCTTT. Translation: CASSFAQDYAFF. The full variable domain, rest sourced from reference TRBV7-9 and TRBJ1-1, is DTGVSQNPRHKITKRGQNVTFRCDPISEHNRLYWYRQTLGQGPEFLTYFQNEAQLEKSRLLSDRFSAERPKGSFSTLEIQRTEQGDSAMYLCASSFAQDYAFFGQGTRLTVV.

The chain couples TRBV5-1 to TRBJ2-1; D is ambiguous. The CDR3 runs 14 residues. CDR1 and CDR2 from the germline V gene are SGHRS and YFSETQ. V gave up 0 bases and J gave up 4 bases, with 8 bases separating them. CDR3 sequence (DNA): TGCGCCAGCAGCTTGGTTCCAGAATACAATGAGCAGTTCTTC. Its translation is CASSLVPEYNEQFF.

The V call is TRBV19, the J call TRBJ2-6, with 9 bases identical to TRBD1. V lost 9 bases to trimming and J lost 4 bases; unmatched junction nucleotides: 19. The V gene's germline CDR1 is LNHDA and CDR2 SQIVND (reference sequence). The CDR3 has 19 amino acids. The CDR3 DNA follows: TGTGCCAGCTCCTCCGGAGGGGGACAGGGAACAGCCGGGGCCAACGTCCTGACTTTC. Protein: CASSSGGGQGTAGANVLTF.

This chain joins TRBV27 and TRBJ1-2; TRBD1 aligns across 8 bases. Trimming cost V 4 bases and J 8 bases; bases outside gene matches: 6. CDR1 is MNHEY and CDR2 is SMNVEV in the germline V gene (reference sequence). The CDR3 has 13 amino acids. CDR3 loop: CASSYGTGGGYTF. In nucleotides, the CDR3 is TGTGCCAGCAGTTACGGGACAGGAGGAGGCTACACCTTC.